This T cell receptor beta chain was obtained from a study of blood T cells in healthy people across ages. The wider study: Template switching recovered approximately one barcoded beta molecule for every two T cells.

The use of a sample-barcoded 5' primer and a J-beta primer mix characterized a second PCR of about 7 to 12 cycles. Via MiXCR, TCRdb re-called the 5' RACE reads, giving one row per CDR3 protein. The repertoire holds about 1,400,000 distinct CDR3 sequences, with 59% as singletons. This CDR3 region has 14 residues. V lost 5 bases and J 0 bases, leaving 13 bases between the germline ends. Germline V gene sequence: CDR1 SQVTM, CDR2 ANQGSEA. This receptor was identified in a young man in good health. What was sequenced was blood. This chain uses TRBV29-1 with TRBJ1-1; D remains unclear. The CDR3 coding sequence is TGCAGCGTTCTGCTGACGATAATGAACACTGAAGCTTTCTTT. As protein: CSVLLTIMNTEAFF.